These 31 T cell receptor beta chains were all obtained from the same sample, sequenced in a study of blood T cells in healthy people across ages (dated by TCRdb to about 2015). Library preparation was by 5' RACE. TCRdb records Illumina HiSeq 2500 as the sequencer. A second PCR of about 7 to 12 cycles was run with a J-beta primer mix and a sample-barcoded 5' primer. TCRdb trimmed the raw reads at Q25, called clones with MiXCR and kept productive beta chains. Entries that share a CDR3 protein sequence are merged under the most common genes and DNA. A total of about 570,000 distinct CDR3 sequences appear in this sample, 27% of them only once. The leading ten clones occupy less than 20% of the sample. The sample taken for sequencing was blood. These TCRs come from a woman between 65 and 79 years old in good health.

This clonotype came up many times. The chain joins TRBV5-1 to TRBJ2-7; 8 bases line up with TRBD1. The CDR3 consists of 14 residues. Per the germline V gene, CDR1 is SGHRS and CDR2 is YFSETQ. Trimming at V came to 4 bases and at J to 2 bases, leaving 5 bases not matched to a gene. CDR3 coding DNA: TGCGCCAGCAGCCAGGACAGGGCTACCTACGAGCAGTACTTC. Residues: CASSQDRATYEQYF.

This clonotype has a handful of counts. This chain connects TRBV14 to TRBJ2-5; a weak D match, TRBD1 (6 bases). Germline V CDR1 and CDR2: SGHDN, FVKESK. CDR3 length equals 15 residues. Trimming left V 1 base short and J 1 base short, with 10 bases between. Here the CDR3 DNA reads TGTGCCAGCAGCCAAGTCAGGGGACCCCAAGAGACCCAGTACTTC. It yields the protein CASSQVRGPQETQYF. Full variable domain (remainder filled in from reference TRBV14 and TRBJ2-5): EAGVTQFPSHSVIEKGQTVTLRCDPISGHDNLYWYRRVMGKEIKFLLHFVKESKQDESGMPNNRFLAERTGGTYSTLKVQPAELEDSGVYFCASSQVRGPQETQYFGPGTRLLVL.

This clonotype was seen just once. The chain couples TRBV7-9 to TRBJ1-5, with a weak D call TRBD1 (5 bases). The CDR3 runs 16 residues. Germline CDR1 is SEHNR and CDR2 is FQNEAQ (reference sequence). With 5 bases removed from V and 2 bases from J, the gap between germline ends came to 16 bases. The CDR3 spells CASSHGRGTGNQPQHF. In nucleotides, the CDR3 is TGTGCCAGCAGCCACGGTCGGGGCACGGGCAATCAGCCCCAGCATTTT.

On this clonotype itself: The junction differs from germline at one of its ends, possibly a read error. The chain has TRBV6-1 and TRBJ1-2; TRBD1 might be the D (5 bases). From germline, CDR1 is MNHNS and CDR2 SASEGT. The CDR3 covers 14 residues. The CDR3 sequence is CASSEALATIGELF. Here the CDR3 DNA reads TGTGCCAGCAGTGAAGCGCTTGCGACTATAGGGGAACTATTC.

This clonotype was detected a few times. The rearrangement links TRBV12-3 or TRBV12-4 to TRBJ1-2; D not certain. This CDR3 is 14 amino acids long. The ends were cut back, 3 bases at V and 8 bases at J, with 16 bases in the middle. The CDR3 sequence: CASSFGAKMGGYTF. The CDR3 region has the DNA TGTGCCAGCAGTTTTGGCGCTAAAATGGGGGGCTACACCTTC.

The rearrangement uses TRBV13 and TRBJ2-7; 8 bases map to TRBD2. Germline CDR1 and CDR2: PRHDT and FYEKMQ (reference sequence). CDR3 length equals 18 residues. The ends lost 2 bases at V and 3 bases at J; junction bases unmatched: 15. The CDR3 here is CASSLRAGGALRGYEQYF. CDR3 DNA sequence: TGTGCCAGCAGCTTAAGGGCGGGGGGCGCCTTAAGAGGCTACGAGCAGTACTTC.

This clonotype has a handful of counts. The rearrangement joins TRBV18 to TRBJ2-3; TRBD1 matches 8 bases. V was clipped by 6 bases and J by 1 base; unmatched bases: 6. Germline CDR1 reads KGHSH; CDR2 reads LQKENI. There are 15 residues in the CDR3. This CDR3 reads CASSPGQGRTDTQYF. Written as DNA, the CDR3 is TGTGCCAGCTCGCCTGGACAGGGCCGCACAGATACGCAGTATTTT.

This clonotype has a handful of counts. In DNA, the CDR3 is TGTGCCAGCAGCCAAGGACTAGCGGGGGGGCCGCTTTCCCGGAATACGCAGTATTTT. It yields the protein CASSQGLAGGPLSRNTQYF. The rearrangement links TRBV12-3 or TRBV12-4 to TRBJ2-3; 15 nucleotides align to TRBD2. The CDR3 consists of 19 residues. The ends lost 6 bases at V and 7 bases at J; junction bases unmatched: 17.

The sample holds many counts of this clonotype. This chain uses TRBV6-5 with TRBJ1-4; 11 bases map to TRBD1. This CDR3 is built from 16 residues. Germline CDR1 and CDR2: MNHEY and SVGAGI. After removal of 2 bases from V and 9 bases from J, the junction contained 8 bases not matched to a gene. The CDR3 bases are TGTGCCAGCAGTTACATCCCGGACAGGGGGCGGAAAAAACTGTTTTTT. Protein: CASSYIPDRGRKKLFF.

J is TRBJ1-1 and V is TRBV7-9; 11 bases fit TRBD1. The length of the CDR3 is 18 residues. Germline CDR1 SEHNR, CDR2 FQNEAQ (reference sequence). J gave up 1 base and V 4 bases, and 11 bases lay outside the gene matches. Here the CDR3 DNA reads TGTGCCAGCAGCTCTAGTACCAGGGACAGGGGGAAGAACACTGAAGCTTTCTTT. This codes for CASSSSTRDRGKNTEAFF.

The chain couples TRBV4-2 to TRBJ2-3, with 9 bases that match TRBD2. The CDR3 is made up of 16 amino acids. V was pared by 3 bases and J by 4 bases, with 8 bases of the junction left unmatched. Germline CDR1 LGHNA, CDR2 YNFKEQ. CDR3: CASSQFLAGQSDTQYF. The CDR3 DNA follows: TGTGCCAGCAGCCAGTTCCTAGCGGGGCAGTCAGATACGCAGTATTTT.

This clonotype was counted only a few times. The gene calls are TRBV18 and TRBJ2-3; 8 nucleotides match TRBD2. The J segment lost 4 bases and the V segment lost 8 bases, leaving 11 bases of the junction unmatched. CDR1 KGHSH and CDR2 LQKENI come from the germline V gene. This CDR3 has 15 amino acids. The CDR3 protein is CASRPSSGGADTQYF. CDR3 in DNA: TGTGCCAGCAGACCATCCAGCGGGGGCGCAGATACGCAGTATTTT. Looking up the rest from reference TRBV18 and TRBJ2-3 gives the full variable domain: NAGVMQNPRHLVRRRGQEARLRCSPMKGHSHVYWYRQLPEEGLKFMVYLQKENIIDESGMPKERFSAEFPKEGPSILRIQQVVRGDSAAYFCASRPSSGGADTQYFGPGTRLTVL.

In this sample, this clonotype turned up a few times. The chain employs TRBV7-9 and TRBJ2-1; D is perhaps TRBD1 (5 bases). The length of the CDR3 is 11 residues. The V end lost 7 bases, the J end lost 8 bases, and 9 bases lay between the germline ends. Germline CDR1 reads SEHNR; CDR2 reads FQNEAQ (reference sequence). The CDR3 loop is CASTTVYEQFF. The DNA for the CDR3 is TGTGCCAGCACGACAGTGTATGAGCAGTTCTTC.

This clonotype has just a few counts. This sequence joins TRBV18 and TRBJ2-7; 7 bases map to TRBD2. CDR1 and CDR2 (germline): KGHSH, LQKENI. CDR3 length equals 13 residues. Trimming at V came to 0 bases and at J to 5 bases, leaving 1 base not matched to a gene. CDR3 in amino acids: CASSPPGGDEQYF. In DNA, the CDR3 is TGTGCCAGCTCACCACCGGGAGGGGACGAGCAGTACTTC.

The chain links TRBV12-3 or TRBV12-4 to TRBJ1-2; the D is unclear. The CDR3 is 13 amino acids. The germline V and J ends were trimmed by 2 bases and 7 bases, with 11 bases remaining between them. CDR3 nucleotides: TGTGCCAGCAGTTTACGGACCGTAGGTGGCTACACCTTC. Protein sequence: CASSLRTVGGYTF.

This clonotype appeared a few times. The gene calls are TRBV5-5 and TRBJ1-4; D not resolved. V lost 1 base to trimming and J lost 3 bases, with 7 bases between them. In germline, CDR1 is SGHKS, CDR2 YYEKEE (reference sequence). This CDR3 has 14 amino acids. CDR3 DNA sequence: TGTGCCAGCAGCTTGAACACGGCTAATGAAAAACTGTTTTTT. Its translation: CASSLNTANEKLFF.

This clonotype was picked up a small number of times. The chain is built from TRBV20-1 and TRBJ1-6; D perhaps matches TRBD1 (5 bases). The CDR3 contains 14 residues. CDR1 is DFQATT, CDR2 SNEGSKA, per germline (reference sequence). V gave up 5 bases and J gave up 8 bases, with 16 bases separating them. The CDR3 region is CSALETEGHSPLHF. In DNA, the CDR3 is TGCAGTGCTCTGGAGACAGAGGGGCATTCACCCCTCCACTTT.

The chain employs TRBV11-2 and TRBJ2-5; D is uncertain. Germline V gene sequence: CDR1 SGHAT, CDR2 FQNNGV. The V end was cut by 3 bases, the J end by 11 bases, with 10 bases between. This CDR3 spans 11 amino acids. CDR3: CASSFHVEQYF. As DNA, the CDR3 is TGTGCCAGCAGCTTTCACGTTGAGCAGTACTTC. The entire variable domain, with the rest obtained from reference TRBV11-2 and TRBJ2-5, is as follows: EAGVAQSPRYKIIEKRQSVAFWCNPISGHATLYWYQQILGQGPKLLIQFQNNGVVDDSQLPKDRFSAERLKGVDSTLKIQPAKLEDSAVYLCASSFHVEQYFGPGTRLLVL.

This clonotype was seen a few times. The rearrangement joins TRBV4-2 to TRBJ1-4, with 7 bases lining up with TRBD1. Trimming took 6 bases from V and 1 from J; bases not matched to a gene: 14. CDR1 LGHNA and CDR2 YNFKEQ come from the germline V gene. The CDR3 sequence is 18 residues long. The CDR3 bases are TGTGCCAGCAGGCCGACTGCAGGGGGATTTAGAACTAATGAAAAACTGTTTTTT. Amino acids: CASRPTAGGFRTNEKLFF.

The rearrangement joins TRBV25-1 to TRBJ2-4, with D possibly TRBD2 on 6 matching bases. There are 17 residues in the CDR3. Germline assignment: CDR1 MGHDK and CDR2 SYGVNS. With 1 base removed from V and 1 base from J, the gap between germline ends came to 14 bases. CDR3 sequence: CASSEFGGDVAKNIQYF. In DNA, the CDR3 is TGTGCCAGCAGTGAATTTGGCGGGGACGTGGCCAAAAACATTCAGTACTTC.

The J gene is TRBJ2-2, the V gene TRBV20-1; D perhaps matches TRBD2 (6 bases). Germline V gene lookup returns CDR1 DFQATT and CDR2 SNEGSKA (reference sequence). The CDR3 sequence is 16 residues long. V lost 3 bases to trimming and J lost 7 bases, with 21 bases between them. CDR3 region: CSARHRGASRVGELFF. CDR3 DNA: TGCAGTGCTAGGCACCGCGGGGCTTCGAGGGTCGGGGAGCTGTTTTTT.

This clonotype was picked up a small number of times. The rearrangement joins TRBV4-3 to TRBJ2-5; weak D call: TRBD1 (6 bases). With the DNA end fitting TRBJ2-1 better, the J assignment may be wrong. The CDR3 spans 14 residues. Germline V lookup: CDR1 LGHNA, CDR2 YSLEER. The CDR3 DNA reads as TGCGCCAGCAGCCAAGATGGGGGCACGAATGAGCAGTTCTTC. It yields the protein CASSQDGGTNEQFF.

The rearrangement links TRBV7-9 to TRBJ2-3; 9 bases line up with TRBD1. With 3 bases clipped from V and 3 bases from J, the junction kept 7 bases outside the gene matches. There are 16 residues in the CDR3. Germline V gives CDR1 SEHNR, CDR2 FQNEAQ (reference sequence). The CDR3 spells CASSFAGTGTTDTQYF. CDR3 nucleotide sequence: TGTGCCAGCAGCTTTGCCGGGACAGGGACTACAGATACGCAGTATTTT.

Only a few counts were recorded for this clonotype. The chain is built from TRBV7-2 and TRBJ1-2; 7 positions agree with TRBD1. V lost 5 bases, J lost 6 bases, and 6 bases stayed unmatched. This CDR3 spans 13 amino acids. CDR1 SGHTA and CDR2 FQGNSA come from the germline V gene. This CDR3 reads CASSPGTEDGYTF. CDR3 in DNA: TGTGCCAGCAGCCCCGGGACAGAGGATGGCTACACCTTC. Looking up the rest from reference TRBV7-2 and TRBJ1-2 gives the full variable domain: GAGVSQSPSNKVTEKGKDVELRCDPISGHTALYWYRQSLGQGLEFLIYFQGNSAPDKSGLPSDRFSAERTGGSVSTLTIQRTQQEDSAVYLCASSPGTEDGYTFGSGTRLTVV.

V is TRBV5-1 and J is TRBJ2-5; the D gene could be TRBD1 or TRBD2 (5 bases each). This CDR3 contains 15 residues. CDR1 SGHRS and CDR2 YFSETQ come from the germline V gene. V was shortened by 4 bases and J by 4 bases, with 17 bases between the two germline ends. CDR3 amino acids: CASSLGAAPAETQYF. The CDR3 DNA sequence: TGCGCCAGCAGCCTCGGGGCAGCCCCCGCAGAGACCCAGTACTTC.

This clonotype was seen a handful of times. The chain recombines TRBV7-2 with TRBJ2-5; D gene ambiguous. The CDR3 loop spans 13 amino acids. V dropped 3 bases and J dropped 2 bases, with 7 bases sitting between them. Germline assignment: CDR1 SGHTA and CDR2 FQGNSA. CDR3 amino acids: CASSLISQETQYF. The CDR3 DNA follows: TGTGCCAGCAGCTTGATATCTCAAGAGACCCAGTACTTC.

The chain links TRBV10-3 to TRBJ2-1; 12 positions match TRBD2. This CDR3 region has 15 residues. Germline CDR1 is ENHRY and CDR2 is SYGVKD. The trim removed 6 bases at V and 5 bases at J, leaving 5 bases unmatched. The CDR3 sequence is CAISLTSGGNNEQFF. The DNA of the CDR3 is TGTGCCATCAGCCTAACTAGCGGGGGGAACAATGAGCAGTTCTTC.

This clonotype was observed at least ten times. The rearrangement uses TRBV6-6 and TRBJ2-1; 13 positions agree with TRBD2. This CDR3 comprises 16 residues. CDR1 and CDR2 (germline): MNHNY, SVGAGI (reference sequence). V lost 5 bases to trimming and J lost 0 bases; unmatched junction nucleotides: 1. CDR3 bases: TGTGCCAGCAGTGGGACTAGCGGGGACTCCTACAATGAGCAGTTCTTC. It specifies CASSGTSGDSYNEQFF.

The rearrangement uses TRBV13 and TRBJ2-3, with D possibly being TRBD2 (5 bases). Germline assignment: CDR1 PRHDT and CDR2 FYEKMQ (reference sequence). Trimming cost V 5 bases and J 7 bases, with 19 bases left between them. The CDR3 has 15 residues. Here the CDR3 DNA reads TGTGCCAGCAGCCTGCCGCGGCTAGCTTGGAATACGCAGTATTTT. It yields the protein CASSLPRLAWNTQYF. Using reference TRBV13 and TRBJ2-3 for the parts outside the CDR3, the full variable domain is AAGVIQSPRHLIKEKRETATLKCYPIPRHDTVYWYQQGPGQDPQFLISFYEKMQSDKGSIPDRFSAQQFSDYHSELNMSSLELGDSALYFCASSLPRLAWNTQYFGPGTRLTVL.

The V and J genes are TRBV18 and TRBJ1-4; 8 nucleotides align to TRBD1. J was trimmed by 4 bases and V by 0 bases; bases with no gene match: 7. Per the germline V gene, CDR1 is KGHSH and CDR2 is LQKENI. This CDR3 is 17 amino acids long. Here the CDR3 DNA reads TGTGCCAGCTCACCACCACCGTCAGGGGGCTATAATGAAAAACTGTTTTTT. Translation: CASSPPPSGGYNEKLFF.

V and J are TRBV10-3 and TRBJ1-4; no firm D call. This CDR3 is built from 14 residues. Germline CDR1 is ENHRY and CDR2 is SYGVKD. V dropped 3 bases and J dropped 5 bases, with 10 bases sitting between them. The CDR3 here is CAISDGRTNEKLFF. The CDR3 region has the DNA TGTGCCATCAGTGACGGACGGACGAATGAAAAACTGTTTTTT.